This T cell receptor beta chain originates from a study of cytomegalovirus exposure and HLA in healthy donors (dated by TCRdb to between 2016 and 2019). Looking at the study overall: According to an earlier analysis of a few hundred of the donors, about 179 million T cells yielded 95 million to 140 million unique TCR beta sequences and approximately 280 Gb of sequence data. Roughly 300 gigabases of sequencing data and tens of millions of unique TCR sequences were included in an early release covering roughly 700 HLA-typed donors. Among the approximately 400 genotyped donors, about 85% belonged to the genetic ancestry cluster associated with self-reported Caucasian donors. The study aimed to test whether cataloging public T cell receptors could reveal signatures of past pathogen exposure. The study profiled the T cell repertoires of about 640 subjects by immunosequencing and related them to cytomegalovirus serostatus. Besides the first cohort of 666 subjects, a separate validation cohort made up of over 95 different subjects was used. To predict cytomegalovirus infection status, the study combined high-throughput TCR immunosequencing, statistical association of individual TCRs with disease status, and machine learning. A later analysis re-analyzed previously published TCR beta repertoires from several hundred donors and added high-resolution HLA genotyping to study TCR occurrence patterns. The later analysis used no new phenotypic data to find candidate immune exposures, relying instead on TCR beta sequences and their occurrence across donors. In an earlier analysis of a few hundred of the donors, high-throughput TCR beta sequencing was used to judge whether each TCR beta V gene segment behaved as functional or pseudogenic. Donor age, sex, ethnicity and CMV serostatus were compiled together with the repertoire data. A later genetic analysis used genome-wide SNP genotypes for about three fifths of the 666 donors, treating that subset as a discovery cohort. All discovery cohort repertoires had been generated on a single sequencing platform. Class I and class II HLA loci were covered by the typing at four-digit resolution. The number of typed donors differed by locus: about 620-640 for A, B, C, DRB1 and DQB1; 522 for DQA1; roughly 600 for DPA1; and 400 to 480 for DPB1. Roughly 5 DR-DQ haplotypes were handled as single units for association and clustering because linkage in the cohort was strong. Among 398 genotyped donors of the cohort, an average of approximately 240,000 unique TCR beta nucleotide sequences were sequenced per donor, about a sixth of them non-productive. Study-level results and caveats: Across donors, most TCR sequences were observed very rarely, whereas some public TCRs were present in many individuals. Because some donors lacked HLA typing at each locus, the association tests relied only on the typed subset. Most CMV-associated TCR beta chains appeared to be HLA-restricted in a later analysis, and the HLA associations seemed to be driven largely by CMV exposure. A later analysis found that TCR association rates varied across HLA loci, with DRB1 alleles showing the most associated TCRs and HLA-C alleles the fewest. The authors suggested that the approach could potentially be generalized to other disease states and immunological phenotypes. A group of highly shared sequence variants was considered likely to be a technical artifact of the sequencing pipeline. When HLA alleles, especially DR and DQ, strongly co-occurred, attributing TCR associations to individual alleles was difficult. The earlier analysis of 587 of the donors excluded over 15 rarely observed V segments, including chromosome 9 orphons, because counts were too low. A further reported finding was that TCR beta sequences accurately predicted the HLA-A and HLA-B alleles for most subjects in the first cohort. In a later analysis, HLA-associated TCR beta chains showed more clonal expansion and lower generation probabilities than non-associated chains that were equally common. The study gave a list of 150 to 200 TCR beta chains associated with cytomegalovirus. In a later genetic analysis, a missense DCLRE1C variant was associated with V-gene and J-gene trimming of TCR beta chains, and the association was replicated in an independent cohort. A later genetic analysis reported fewer N-insertions in productive TCRs among donors in an Asian-associated ancestry cluster than the approximately 670-donor mean. Presence/absence analyses assumed roughly uniform sequencing depth across donors, an assumption that may not hold. A few of the identified cytomegalovirus-associated TCR beta chains were confirmed in vitro to be specific for cytomegalovirus antigens. The only immune exposure information available for the cohort was CMV serostatus. This cohort had only TCR beta chains sequenced, and the lack of alpha or paired-chain data limited which features could be detected. Broadly in line with IMGT annotations, most TCR beta V segments showed up in productive rearrangements about 87% or about 30% of the time in an earlier analysis of approximately 640 of the donors. A later analysis reported that several top co-occurrence clusters appeared linked to parvovirus B19, influenza, CMV and Epstein-Barr virus. Correlated functional status among segregating V segments might be attributable to linkage disequilibrium, but an unknown experimental factor could not be ruled out. The classifier was reported to diagnose cytomegalovirus status with high specificity and sensitivity in both the original cohort and the validation cohort. In a later analysis, around 17,000 TCR beta sequences were associated with specific HLA alleles at a false discovery rate of 0.05.

With respect to this clone: Its antigen is not yet known. Per-base qualities were not stored, and no clone one base away is much larger.

The cohort consisted of some 730 healthy bone marrow donors. Cohort members were all nominally healthy when sampled, although unrecorded immune exposures were likely present. The donor was CMV seropositive and belonged to the group of more than 250 seropositive cohort members. Each donor provided a peripheral blood sample, and peripheral blood mononuclear cells were used for TCR beta sequencing. Genomic DNA extraction from the blood cell samples was performed with the Qiagen DNeasy Blood Extraction Kit. The library was produced with the immunoSEQ multiplex PCR assay. For the multiplex PCR, a mixture combining 60 forward primers for TCR Vbeta segments and 13 reverse primers for TCR Jbeta segments was used. The CDR3 region of rearranged TCR beta genes was amplified from genomic DNA by a multiplex PCR assay. On the Illumina HiSeq System, the amplified TCR beta libraries were sequenced as 87-base-pair reads. Processing in the source paper ran as follows. A later analysis counted tens of millions of unique TCR beta chains across the roughly 700 repertoires, and around 9.9 million of these chains were shared by at least two donors. Raw reads were error-corrected and collapsed into unique sequences by a nearest-neighbor algorithm in which closely related sequences were merged to remove PCR and sequencing errors. To assign V, D and J gene segments, CDR3 sequences were aligned to IMGT reference sequences. For a sequence to be retained, a match of at least six nucleotides to both a V gene segment and a J gene segment was required. A rearrangement was called productive if the CDR3 had no stop codons and remained in frame with V and J, and every other rearrangement was called non-productive. CDR3 was defined according to IMGT convention as the region running from the second conserved V-encoded cysteine to the conserved J-encoded phenylalanine. The earlier analysis of about 640 of the donors excluded any sequence lacking an unambiguous match to a single V gene segment. In an earlier analysis of approximately 590 of the donors, V segments were called functional above 56.7% productive rearrangements and were called segregating when the between-donor standard deviation exceeded 5%. A statistical classification framework was developed to diagnose cytomegalovirus status using the catalog of TCR beta chain sequences. In a later analysis, V and J genes were assigned by comparing TCR nucleotide sequences against IMGT/GENE-DB human TR gene sequences. In a later analysis, CDR3 sequences and most-parsimonious VDJ recombination scenarios were assigned using the TCRdist pipeline. A later analysis defined each TCR beta chain by its CDR3 amino acid sequence plus V-gene family, and excluded reads lacking a unique V-gene family. To address suspected cross-contamination and a sequencing artifact, a later analysis removed over 500 highly shared, low-generation-probability nucleotide sequences. A later analysis calculated a clonal expansion index for each public chain from normalized within-repertoire ranks of inferred template counts. In a later analysis, generation probabilities were computed using a VDJ recombination model fitted to out-of-frame rearrangements, and the results were checked against IGoR. In a later analysis, hypergeometric tests were used to score TCR-TCR, TCR-HLA and TCR-CMV co-occurrence, with a repertoire-size bias correction applied to TCR pairs. To estimate false discovery rates, a later analysis permuted the HLA or CMV assignments 20 times. A later analysis grouped co-occurring TCRs with DBSCAN, adding TCRdist sequence similarity when clustering within HLA-allele-positive subsets. Repertoires with fewer than 30,000 or more than 120,000 public chains, plus five repertoires with anomalous nucleotide sharing, were excluded from co-occurrence clustering. TCRdb obtained this table from immuneACCESS and retained in-frame rearrangements with V and J assigned. These tables miss some clones; where compared with another copy, unresolved V genes account for less than half of the shortfall, and the remainder is unexplained. That table gives V, J and clone size, and the DNA gave D and trimming. A total of roughly 190,000 clones appear in this sample, around 80% of them only once. The ten largest clones capture 2% to 2.5% of the sample.

This sequence was found in a woman in her twenties or thirties in good health and CMV-seropositive. Sequenced input: PBMCs.

The nucleotide sequence is TGTGCCAGCAGCCAAATTCAGGGGACTGAAGCTTTCTTT. Translated, this gives CASSQIQGTEAFF. The V gene is TRBV11-2 and the J gene is TRBJ1-1; the D segment could be TRBD1, given 6 matching bases. From cysteine to phenylalanine, the CDR3 is 13 amino acids long. Only the CDR3 portion is preserved as DNA: 39 bases, with reading frame beginning at the first base. The germline V gene sets CDR1 to SGHAT and CDR2 to FQNNGV. Relative to germline, V is 5 bases shorter and J is 5 bases shorter, with 12 bases between their ends.